This entry lists 31 T cell receptor beta chains sequenced from one sample in a study of blood T cell repertoires in COVID-19. The assay was immunoSEQ multiplex PCR, and TCRdb's table has in-frame clones only and misses some. The sample shows more than 70,000 clones, about nine tenths of them seen only once. Sequenced material: peripheral blood. The receptors shown here come from a woman aged 45-65 years with active or convalescent COVID-19.

CDR3 DNA sequence: TGTGCCAGCAGTACCCGGGACAGGGTAAACGGGGAGCTGTTTTTT. Translated, it gives CASSTRDRVNGELFF. V gene TRBV7-9 combines with J gene TRBJ2-2; 9 bases match TRBD1. CDR1 is SEHNR and CDR2 is FQNEAQ in the germline V gene (reference sequence). The V gene end was trimmed by 6 bases and the J gene end by 7 bases; junction bases not matched to a gene: 9. CDR3 length: 15 residues.

The CDR3 sequence: CASRGDRWSDNEQFF. The CDR3 DNA is TGTGCCAGCAGGGGGGACAGATGGTCCGACAATGAGCAGTTCTTC. The chain links TRBV9 to TRBJ2-1, with 7 bases fitting TRBD1. The CDR3 loop spans 15 amino acids. After removal of 5 bases from V and 5 bases from J, the junction contained 10 bases not matched to a gene. Germline V gene lookup returns CDR1 SGDLS and CDR2 YYNGEE.

This chain uses TRBV7-3 with TRBJ2-3; TRBD2 might be the D (5 bases). Trimming left V 1 base short and J 1 base short, with 6 bases between. The V gene's germline CDR1 is SGHTA and CDR2 FQGTGA. This CDR3 region has 14 residues. The CDR3 DNA sequence: TGTGCCAGCAGCTTAATGGGAGGCACAGATACGCAGTATTTT. It translates to CASSLMGGTDTQYF.

The gene calls are TRBV12-3 or TRBV12-4 and TRBJ1-2, with TRBD1 identical over 8 bases. The CDR3 is 12 amino acids. With V trimmed by 4 bases and J by 10 bases, 5 bases remained unmatched. As DNA, the CDR3 is TGTGCCAGCAGTTCCCTGGACAGGGCCTACACCTTC. Residues: CASSSLDRAYTF.

The chain links TRBV5-4 to TRBJ1-1; 7 nucleotides agree with TRBD1. The CDR3 is 13 residues long. The V gene's germline CDR1 is SGHNT and CDR2 YYREEE (reference sequence). Germline trimming cut 9 bases from V and 0 bases from J; bases unmatched to any gene: 5. The DNA for the CDR3 is TGTGCCATCCAGGGGGAGATGAACACTGAAGCTTTCTTT. Protein: CAIQGEMNTEAFF. Full variable domain (rest looked up from reference TRBV5-4 and TRBJ1-1): ETGVTQSPTHLIKTRGQQVTLRCSSQSGHNTVSWYQQALGQGPQFIFQYYREEENGRGNFPPRFSGLQFPNYSSELNVNALELDDSALYLCAIQGEMNTEAFFGQGTRLTVV.

The CDR3 loop is CASRFRTGVGYTF. The DNA of the CDR3 is TGTGCCAGCAGATTTAGGACAGGGGTTGGCTACACCTTC. The chain couples TRBV2 to TRBJ1-2, with TRBD1 identical over 9 bases. This CDR3 comprises 13 residues. Trimming removed 6 bases from V and 7 bases from J; junction bases left unmatched: 6. Germline values: CDR1 SNHLY, CDR2 FYNNEI. Drawing the rest from reference TRBV2 and TRBJ1-2, the complete variable domain is EPEVTQTPSHQVTQMGQEVILRCVPISNHLYFYWYRQILGQKVEFLVSFYNNEISEKSEIFDDQFSVERPDGSNFTLKIRSTKLEDSAMYFCASRFRTGVGYTFGSGTRLTVV.

This chain connects TRBV30 to TRBJ1-4; 7 bases are shared with TRBD1. The CDR3 has 15 residues. CDR1 and CDR2 from the germline V gene are GTSNPN and SVGIG (reference sequence). V was pared by 2 bases and J by 7 bases, with 10 bases of the junction left unmatched. The CDR3 region has the DNA TGTGCCTGGAGTAGGGGGACAGAGGGAACTGAAAAACTGTTTTTT. This gives the protein CAWSRGTEGTEKLFF.

This clone was counted a single time. J is TRBJ1-5 and V is TRBV7-8; D is undetermined. The germline V gene encodes CDR1 SGHVS and CDR2 FQNEAQ. CDR3 length: 12 amino acids. The V end lost 5 bases, the J end lost 7 bases, and 9 bases lay between the germline ends. CDR3 protein: CASSPSRQPQHF. The CDR3 DNA reads as TGTGCCAGCAGCCCTAGCAGACAGCCCCAGCATTTT. Supplemented by reference TRBV7-8 and TRBJ1-5, the full variable domain reads GAGVSQSPRYKVAKRGQDVALRCDPISGHVSLFWYQQALGQGPEFLTYFQNEAQLDKSGLPSDRFFAERPEGSVSTLKIQRTQQEDSAVYLCASSPSRQPQHFGDGTRLSIL.

The chain recombines TRBV11-3 with TRBJ2-7, with 14 bases that match TRBD2. CDR3 length: 15 residues. V was clipped by 6 bases and J by 4 bases; unmatched bases: 5. The germline CDR1 and CDR2 sequences are SGHNT and YENEEA. This CDR3 is CASSTTSGGDYEQYF. In nucleotides, the CDR3 is TGTGCCAGCAGTACGACTAGCGGGGGGGATTACGAGCAGTACTTC.

The V and J genes are TRBV7-6 and TRBJ2-3; maybe TRBD2 (5 bases). This CDR3 is 17 amino acids long. The V gene's germline CDR1 is SGHVS and CDR2 FNYEAQ. V lost 2 bases and J lost 5, with 20 bases in between. The CDR3 DNA follows: TGTGCCAGCAGCTTAAGTGAGGGTTGGCCTGCCGGAGATACGCAGTATTTT. This codes for CASSLSEGWPAGDTQYF.

The rearrangement links TRBV13 to TRBJ2-3; 10 bases match TRBD1. J gave up 5 bases and V 1 base, and 9 bases lay outside the gene matches. This CDR3 is 17 amino acids long. Germline-derived CDR1 and CDR2 are PRHDT and FYEKMQ (reference sequence). CDR3 amino acids: CASSLAGQGRWEDTQYF. CDR3 DNA sequence: TGTGCCAGCAGCTTAGCGGGACAGGGGCGGTGGGAAGATACGCAGTATTTT. The whole variable domain, remainder taken from reference TRBV13 and TRBJ2-3, is AAGVIQSPRHLIKEKRETATLKCYPIPRHDTVYWYQQGPGQDPQFLISFYEKMQSDKGSIPDRFSAQQFSDYHSELNMSSLELGDSALYFCASSLAGQGRWEDTQYFGPGTRLTVL.

This clone is a singleton in its sample. This chain connects TRBV6-5 to TRBJ1-1; tentatively, D is TRBD1 (5 bases). V lost 6 bases, J lost 2 bases, and 13 bases lay in between. Germline-derived CDR1 and CDR2 are MNHEY and SVGAGI. The CDR3 is 14 amino acids. CDR3 DNA: TGTGCCAGCAGCAAGACAGTCTTAAACACTGAAGCTTTCTTT. Translation: CASSKTVLNTEAFF.

This clone was detected only a few times. The chain joins TRBV18 to TRBJ1-5; 8 bases are shared with TRBD1. Unmatched junction bases numbered 5, after V lost 6 bases and J lost 7 bases. Germline V lookup: CDR1 KGHSH, CDR2 LQKENI. The CDR3 totals 13 residues. The CDR3 here is CASSDRADQPQHF. The CDR3, as DNA: TGTGCCAGCTCGGACAGGGCAGACCAGCCCCAGCATTTT.

The gene calls are TRBV6-1 and TRBJ2-3; D perhaps matches TRBD1 (5 bases). Germline CDR1 MNHNS, CDR2 SASEGT. Trimming took off 3 bases at V and 0 bases at J, with 10 bases between the two ends. The CDR3 covers 15 residues. The CDR3 sequence: CASSDRGLSTDTQYF. In DNA, the CDR3 is TGTGCCAGCAGTGATAGGGGCCTAAGCACAGATACGCAGTATTTT.

The rearrangement joins TRBV24-1 to TRBJ1-2, with D perhaps TRBD1 (6 bases). Germline V gives CDR1 KGHDR, CDR2 SFDVKD. Deletions cut 3 bases from V and 8 bases from J, with 18 bases between. The CDR3 is 15 residues long. The CDR3 DNA is TGTGCCACCAGTGATCCGCCGGGGGGCGGTTGGGGCTACACCTTC. Its translation is CATSDPPGGGWGYTF.

The chain recombines TRBV13 with TRBJ2-7, with 7 positions matching TRBD1. This CDR3 contains 13 residues. The trim removed 5 bases at V and 4 bases at J, leaving 5 bases unmatched. CDR1 and CDR2 (germline): PRHDT, FYEKMQ (reference sequence). CDR3 in amino acids: CASSLQTGYEQYF. CDR3 nucleotides: TGTGCCAGCAGCCTACAGACAGGGTACGAGCAGTACTTC.

The chain couples TRBV15 to TRBJ2-1; 9 bases agree with TRBD2. Germline CDR1 reads LNHNV; CDR2 reads YYDKDF (reference sequence). This CDR3 comprises 15 residues. The J segment lost 8 bases and the V segment lost 5 bases, leaving 10 bases of the junction unmatched. The CDR3 DNA is TGTGCCACCAGCGGAGGCGGGGGGGCTAGGGATGAGCAGTTCTTC. As protein: CATSGGGGARDEQFF. The full variable domain, rest sourced from reference TRBV15 and TRBJ2-1, is DAMVIQNPRYQVTQFGKPVTLSCSQTLNHNVMYWYQQKSSQAPKLLFHYYDKDFNNEADTPDNFQSRRPNTSFCFLDIRSPGLGDTAMYLCATSGGGGARDEQFFGPGTRLTVL.

The V gene is TRBV5-1, the J gene TRBJ2-1; 12 nucleotides match TRBD2. V shed 7 bases and J 7 bases; nucleotides not matched to a gene: 6. Germline V gives CDR1 SGHRS, CDR2 YFSETQ. The CDR3 runs 14 residues. CDR3 in DNA: TGCGCCAGCGGGCTAGCGGGGGGGAGGAATGAGCAGTTCTTC. It is translated as CASGLAGGRNEQFF. Full variable domain (rest looked up from reference TRBV5-1 and TRBJ2-1): KAGVTQTPRYLIKTRGQQVTLSCSPISGHRSVSWYQQTPGQGLQFLFEYFSETQRNKGNFPGRFSGRQFSNSRSEMNVSTLELGDSALYLCASGLAGGRNEQFFGPGTRLTVL.

The V gene is TRBV27, the J gene TRBJ1-6, with D uncertain. V was cut by 0 bases and J by 9 bases, with 21 bases left in between. Germline CDR1 MNHEY, CDR2 SMNVEV (reference sequence). The CDR3 is 18 residues long. The CDR3 is CASSLSSSGAAPVSPLHF. Here the CDR3 DNA reads TGTGCCAGCAGTTTATCTTCTTCGGGAGCAGCTCCGGTTTCACCCCTCCACTTT.

J is TRBJ1-2 and V is TRBV6-5; D is ambiguous. The CDR3 has 14 amino acids. V was pared by 6 bases and J by 0 bases, with 11 bases between. Germline loops: CDR1 MNHEY, CDR2 SVGAGI. For the CDR3, the DNA is TGTGCCAGCAGCCCCAGGTCGCCTAACTATGGCTACACCTTC. It encodes CASSPRSPNYGYTF.

The chain uses TRBV7-6 and TRBJ1-1; D not resolved. Germline lookup yields CDR1 SGHVS and CDR2 FNYEAQ. The CDR3 length is 15 residues. V lost 2 bases to trimming and J lost 1 base, with 11 bases between them. Here the CDR3 DNA reads TGTGCCAGCAGCTTATATATCGGTCAGAACACTGAAGCTTTCTTT. Translated: CASSLYIGQNTEAFF.

The chain is built from TRBV6-5 and TRBJ1-2; TRBD1 agrees at 7 bases. The ends lost 5 bases at V and 2 bases at J; junction bases unmatched: 8. Germline-derived CDR1 and CDR2 are MNHEY and SVGAGI. This CDR3 is built from 15 residues. The CDR3 DNA sequence: TGTGCCAGCAGTACCACAGGGGCCCAAAACTATGGCTACACCTTC. Translating gives CASSTTGAQNYGYTF.

This chain joins TRBV5-1 and TRBJ2-7, with unresolved D. Between the trimmed V and J ends, which lost 1 base and 5 bases, there was a span of 7 bases. The germline V gene has CDR1 SGHRS and CDR2 YFSETQ. This CDR3 contains 12 residues. The CDR3 is CASSLRSHEQYF. DNA for the CDR3: TGCGCCAGCAGCTTGCGAAGCCACGAGCAGTACTTC.

This chain connects TRBV30 to TRBJ1-2; D call uncertain. CDR3 length: 13 residues. The V and J ends lost 0 bases and 8 bases respectively, with 13 bases between them. The germline gives CDR1 GTSNPN, CDR2 SVGIG (reference sequence). The CDR3 bases are TGTGCCTGGAGTGTGTTAGTACCCCAAGGCTACACCTTC. Translation gives CAWSVLVPQGYTF.

The genes are TRBV4-2 and TRBJ2-1; 7 nucleotides match TRBD1. V lost 5 bases to trimming and J lost 9 bases; unmatched junction nucleotides: 7. This CDR3 contains 13 residues. Germline loops: CDR1 LGHNA, CDR2 YNFKEQ. CDR3 sequence reads: CASSTHEGAEQFF. In DNA, the CDR3 is TGTGCCAGCAGCACCCACGAGGGGGCTGAGCAGTTCTTC.

V gene TRBV5-1 combines with J gene TRBJ2-3; tentative D call: TRBD1 (5 bases). Between the trimmed V and J ends, which lost 1 base and 3 bases, there was a span of 12 bases. This CDR3 is built from 15 residues. In germline, CDR1 is SGHRS, CDR2 YFSETQ. The chain's CDR3 is CASSLQGLRTDTQYF. In DNA, the CDR3 is TGCGCCAGCAGCTTGCAGGGATTAAGGACAGATACGCAGTATTTT.

In this sample, this clone turned up a few times. This chain connects TRBV2 to TRBJ1-6; D possibly corresponds to TRBD1 (6 bases). The germline gives CDR1 SNHLY, CDR2 FYNNEI. CDR3 length: 17 residues. V was cut by 1 base and J by 0 bases, with 10 bases left in between. The CDR3 nucleotides read TGTGCCAGCAGTGAAGGGACAGTGAGCTCCTATAATTCACCCCTCCACTTT. It is translated as CASSEGTVSSYNSPLHF.

V is TRBV7-9 and J is TRBJ2-7; D gene unclear. Germline lookup yields CDR1 SEHNR and CDR2 FQNEAQ (reference sequence). V dropped 1 base and J dropped 3 bases, with 7 bases sitting between them. This CDR3 is built from 13 residues. CDR3 in DNA: TGTGCCAGCAGCTTAGGAGCGATCTACGAGCAGTACTTC. This gives the protein CASSLGAIYEQYF.

The chain links TRBV5-6 to TRBJ1-5; 7 positions match TRBD1. V trimming: 0 bases; J trimming: 6 bases; junction bases outside the gene matches: 0. Germline-derived CDR1 and CDR2 are SGHDT and YYEEEE. This CDR3 is built from 13 residues. The CDR3 loop is CASSLGQGQPQHF. The CDR3 DNA reads TGTGCCAGCAGCTTGGGACAGGGTCAGCCCCAGCATTTT.

V usage is TRBV13 and J usage is TRBJ1-2, with 8 bases lining up with TRBD1. V trimming: 4 bases; J trimming: 2 bases; junction bases outside the gene matches: 9. Germline loops: CDR1 PRHDT, CDR2 FYEKMQ (reference sequence). The CDR3 has 16 residues. Written as DNA, the CDR3 is TGTGCCAGCAGCTCAGATATGGGGACAGGCAACTATGGCTACACCTTC. Translating gives CASSSDMGTGNYGYTF. Full variable domain (missing parts from reference TRBV13 and TRBJ1-2): AAGVIQSPRHLIKEKRETATLKCYPIPRHDTVYWYQQGPGQDPQFLISFYEKMQSDKGSIPDRFSAQQFSDYHSELNMSSLELGDSALYFCASSSDMGTGNYGYTFGSGTRLTVV.

V is TRBV6-5 and J is TRBJ2-5; D is ambiguous. CDR1 is MNHEY and CDR2 is SVGAGI in the germline V gene. This CDR3 spans 15 amino acids. V shed 1 base and J shed 5 bases, with 14 bases lying between them. Written as DNA, the CDR3 is TGTGCCAGCAGTTACTTAGCTGCGGCGGCGGAGACCCAGTACTTC. Translating it yields CASSYLAAAAETQYF.